The 13 T cell receptor beta chains below come from one sample, sequenced in a study of T cells in Graves' hyperthyroidism and ophthalmopathy. The TCR beta CDR3 regions underwent amplification using RNA transcripts as the source. The HTBI primer set drove a first-round RT-PCR of the TCR CDR3. MiXCR, applied by TCRdb to the multiplex PCR reads, yields one record per CDR3 protein. The sample consists of about 520,000 distinct CDR3 sequences, around 24% of them appearing once. What was sequenced was blood. The receptors originated from a woman in her 30s with Graves' ophthalmopathy.

The sample holds many counts of this clonotype. The genes are TRBV15 and TRBJ2-7; 10 bases are a match to TRBD2. This CDR3 contains 17 residues. V shed 2 bases, J shed 3 bases, and the junction held 10 bases outside the gene matches. CDR1 and CDR2 from the germline V gene are LNHNV and YYDKDF (reference sequence). The CDR3 reads CATSRTFSGGHNYEQYF. CDR3 in DNA: TGTGCCACCAGCAGAACCTTTAGCGGGGGGCACAACTACGAGCAGTACTTC.

The chain carries TRBV7-2 and TRBJ1-6; D possibly corresponds to TRBD1 (6 bases). CDR1 is SGHTA and CDR2 is FQGNSA in the germline V gene. The ends were cut back, 4 bases at V and 7 bases at J, with 11 bases in the middle. This CDR3 spans 14 amino acids. This CDR3 reads CASSSDSANSPLHF. For the CDR3, the DNA is TGTGCCAGCAGCTCGGACAGCGCGAATTCACCCCTCCACTTT. Looking up the rest from reference TRBV7-2 and TRBJ1-6 gives the full variable domain: GAGVSQSPSNKVTEKGKDVELRCDPISGHTALYWYRQSLGQGLEFLIYFQGNSAPDKSGLPSDRFSAERTGGSVSTLTIQRTQQEDSAVYLCASSSDSANSPLHFGNGTRLTVT.

The table lists this clonotype with a few counts. This chain uses TRBV28 with TRBJ1-5; D call uncertain. CDR3 size: 13 residues. Per the germline V gene, CDR1 is MDHEN and CDR2 is SYDVKM. Trimming cost V 3 bases and J 5 bases, with 8 bases left between them. The CDR3 reads CASSLNSYQPQHF. The CDR3 DNA is TGTGCCAGCAGTTTGAACAGCTATCAGCCCCAGCATTTT.

This clonotype was counted many times. The chain carries TRBV6-2 or TRBV6-3 and TRBJ1-1; the match to TRBD1 covers 7 bases. The CDR3 has 13 amino acids. CDR1 and CDR2 (germline): MNHEY, SVGEGT. The V gene end was trimmed by 6 bases and the J gene end by 4 bases; junction bases not matched to a gene: 5. Written as DNA, the CDR3 is TGTGCCAGCAGGGCACGACAGGGCACTGAAGCTTTCTTT. Translating gives CASRARQGTEAFF.

This clonotype was picked up many times. The rearrangement joins TRBV2 to TRBJ1-2, with D possibly matching TRBD1 (6 bases). V was shortened by 5 bases and J by 4 bases, with 14 bases between the two germline ends. Germline V gene sequence: CDR1 SNHLY, CDR2 FYNNEI. The CDR3 is made up of 14 amino acids. CDR3 sequence reads: CASSLDSQPYGYTF. Written as DNA, the CDR3 is TGTGCCAGCAGTTTGGACAGTCAGCCCTATGGCTACACCTTC.

This clonotype was counted only a few times. V and J are TRBV28 and TRBJ2-2, with 11 bases that match TRBD2. The CDR3 covers 17 residues. The germline V gene encodes CDR1 MDHEN and CDR2 SYDVKM. J was trimmed by 5 bases and V by 5 bases; bases with no gene match: 10. Here the CDR3 reads CASSVLRLAGWTGELFF. The CDR3 region has the DNA TGTGCCAGCAGTGTCCTTAGACTAGCGGGGTGGACCGGGGAGCTGTTTTTT. The full variable domain, rest sourced from reference TRBV28 and TRBJ2-2, is DVKVTQSSRYLVKRTGEKVFLECVQDMDHENMFWYRQDPGLGLRLIYFSYDVKMKEKGDIPEGYSVSREKKERFSLILESASTNQTSMYLCASSVLRLAGWTGELFFGEGSRLTVL.

The chain couples TRBV11-2 to TRBJ2-6; D assignment may be TRBD1 or TRBD2 (6 bases each). This CDR3 contains 19 residues. From germline, CDR1 is SGHAT and CDR2 FQNNGV. Between the trimmed V and J ends, which lost 6 bases and 1 base, there was a span of 22 bases. The CDR3 bases are TGTGCCAGCAGACGGGGGCGCCAGGGCCCCTCGTCTGGGGCCAACGTCCTGACTTTC. Amino acid sequence: CASRRGRQGPSSGANVLTF. The whole variable domain, remainder taken from reference TRBV11-2 and TRBJ2-6, is EAGVAQSPRYKIIEKRQSVAFWCNPISGHATLYWYQQILGQGPKLLIQFQNNGVVDDSQLPKDRFSAERLKGVDSTLKIQPAKLEDSAVYLCASRRGRQGPSSGANVLTFGAGSRLTVL.

The table lists this clonotype with many counts. V gene TRBV12-3 or TRBV12-4 combines with J gene TRBJ2-4; perhaps TRBD1 as D (6 bases). The CDR3 length is 14 residues. The V gene lost 2 bases and the J gene lost 3 bases, with 8 bases spanning the gap. The DNA of the CDR3 is TGTGCCAGCAGTTTAAGGACAGTCAAAAACATTCAGTACTTC. Encoded protein: CASSLRTVKNIQYF.

This clonotype was counted ten times or more. The chain recombines TRBV25-1 with TRBJ1-2; no clear D gene. The CDR3 extends over 13 amino acids. Trimming cost V 6 bases and J 6 bases, with 14 bases left between them. The V gene's germline CDR1 is MGHDK and CDR2 SYGVNS. Written as DNA, the CDR3 is TGTGCCAGCAGAACTCCCGGGAGGAATGGCTACACCTTC. Amino acids: CASRTPGRNGYTF.

The chain carries TRBV11-1 and TRBJ1-2; D is uncertain. V gave up 5 bases and J gave up 4 bases, with 17 bases separating them. This CDR3 has 15 amino acids. Germline V gene sequence: CDR1 SGHAT, CDR2 FQDESV (reference sequence). DNA for the CDR3: TGTGCCAGCAGCCAACCAAGGACGGGATTCTATGGCTACACCTTC. Its protein is CASSQPRTGFYGYTF.

This clonotype was counted at least ten times. This sequence joins TRBV7-8 and TRBJ2-7; unclear D gene. The CDR3 totals 15 residues. Trimming shortened V by 3 bases and J by 2 bases, and 14 bases separated the two germline ends. The V gene's germline CDR1 is SGHVS and CDR2 FQNEAQ. CDR3 nucleotide sequence: TGTGCCAGCAGCTTGGAGCGTGCCGCGCCCTACGAGCAGTACTTC. Residues: CASSLERAAPYEQYF.

At least ten counts were recorded for this clonotype. This sequence joins TRBV27 and TRBJ2-5; the D gene is possibly TRBD2 (5 bases). Trimming cost V 6 bases and J 2 bases, with 16 bases left between them. CDR1 is MNHEY, CDR2 SMNVEV, per germline (reference sequence). The length of the CDR3 is 15 residues. CDR3 amino acids: CASSPLLGTQETQYF. The CDR3 DNA reads as TGTGCCAGCAGCCCCCTACTAGGCACACAAGAGACCCAGTACTTC.

The gene calls are TRBV6-5 and TRBJ1-1, with D hard to call. Trimming took 2 bases from V and 4 from J, leaving 11 bases between them. Germline-derived CDR1 and CDR2 are MNHEY and SVGAGI. The CDR3 is made up of 14 amino acids. The DNA for the CDR3 is TGTGCCAGCAGTTACAAAGGCATAGGCACTGAAGCTTTCTTT. Its translation is CASSYKGIGTEAFF.